The present T cell receptor beta chain was sequenced within a study of blood T cells in healthy people across ages. Notes on the study in general: The authors considered diversity estimates from one million T cells to be underestimates. With unsorted PBMCs, a conclusive comparison of naive versus antigen-experienced cells was not possible.

A second PCR, run for about 7 to 12 cycles, used a sample-barcoded 5' primer plus a J-beta primer mix. Via MiXCR, TCRdb re-called the 5' RACE reads, giving one row per CDR3 protein. The sample lists 850,000 to 1,100,000 distinct CDR3 sequences, 30% to 40% seen once, with about an eighth in the top ten. Deletions cut 1 base from V and 11 bases from J, with 15 bases between. CDR3 length equals 14 residues. The germline V gene has CDR1 LGHDT and CDR2 YNNKEL (reference sequence). This clonotype appeared a few times. What it recognizes is unknown. The sample comprised blood. The TCR was taken from a man aged 18 to 29 in good health. The chain joins TRBV3-1 to TRBJ1-5; D uncertain. CDR3: CASSQGSSNLAQHF. The CDR3 nucleotides are TGTGCCAGCAGCCAAGGGTCTTCCAATCTGGCCCAGCATTTT.